A selection of T cell receptor beta chains follows, all from one sample in a study of blood T cells in healthy people across ages. TCRdb analysed the 5' RACE reads with MiXCR anew, one entry per CDR3 protein. Altogether over 1.5 million distinct CDR3 sequences are present, around 48% being singletons, with the ten largest covering over 2%. Sequencing was performed on blood. The receptors here all came from a woman in her 40s in good health. Both conserved end residues are part of each CDR3. A D gene is named only where the DNA matches it firmly. Expanded clones are given a class, and other clones once, few, many or no size at all.

clone_size j_call d_call v_call cdr3_nt cdr3_aa
- TRBJ2-7 - TRBV7-9 TGTGCCAGCAGCACGACAGAATCCTACGAGCAGTACTTC CASSTTESYEQYF
- TRBJ2-1 - TRBV15 TGTGCCACCAGCTCCCGACAGGAGGCCTACAATGAGCAGTTCTTC CATSSRQEAYNEQFF
few TRBJ2-1 - TRBV29-1 TGCAGCGTCCCCCAGGCATCCTACAATGAGCAGTTCTTC CSVPQASYNEQFF
- TRBJ2-3 - TRBV5-6 TGTGCCAGCGAGACAGCCACAGATACGCAGTATTTT CASETATDTQYF
- TRBJ2-1 TRBD2 TRBV4-3 TGCGCCAGCAGCCCGCGCGGCACTAGCGGGGGGGCCGGGAATGAGCAGTTCTTC CASSPRGTSGGAGNEQFF
many TRBJ1-2 - TRBV15 TGTGCCACCAGCAGCTCCGGGACTGGGAACTATGGCTACACCTTC CATSSSGTGNYGYTF
- TRBJ1-6 - TRBV7-2 TGTGCCAGCAGCTTAGTTGTCAGGGGAAATTCACCCCTCCACTTT CASSLVVRGNSPLHF
few TRBJ2-7 TRBD1 TRBV28 TGTGCCAGCAGTTCAACACGAGGGGGCCGGGACGAGCAGTACTTC CASSSTRGGRDEQYF
few TRBJ1-6 - TRBV7-9 TGTGCCAGCAGCTTAGACGGGGGTAATAATTCACCCCTCCACTTT CASSLDGGNNSPLHF
- TRBJ2-5 TRBD1 TRBV7-9 TGTGCCAGCAACCTGGGACAGGGCAGAGAGACCCAGTACTTC CASNLGQGRETQYF
- TRBJ2-3 - TRBV6-5 TGTGCCAGCAGCCTGGGAAACTTGGGGGATACGCAGTATTTT CASSLGNLGDTQYF
- TRBJ2-4 - TRBV6-5 TGTGCCAGCAGCCCAGTGGGGCCGCCGAACATTCAGTACTTC CASSPVGPPNIQYF
many TRBJ2-1 TRBD2 TRBV29-1 TGCAGCGTTGAATGGTTAGCGGGGTATGCTGAGCAGTTCTTC CSVEWLAGYAEQFF
- TRBJ1-2 TRBD1 TRBV7-2 TGTGCCAGCAGCCCCGGGACAGGGGGAGCTCTCTATGGCTACACCTTC CASSPGTGGALYGYTF
- TRBJ2-3 - TRBV25-1 TGTGCCAGCAGTGAATATCGGGGGACAGATACGCAGTATTTT CASSEYRGTDTQYF
few TRBJ2-2 TRBD2 TRBV6-2/TRBV6-3 TGTGCCAGCAGTTGGACGGGGGGGTCTTCCGGGGAGCTGTTTTTT CASSWTGGSSGELFF
- TRBJ2-7 TRBD1 TRBV6-2/TRBV6-3 TGTGCCAGCAGTTCCTTAAGGCCCGGACAGGGACCCTACGAGCAGTACTTC CASSSLRPGQGPYEQYF
many TRBJ2-5 TRBD2 TRBV4-2 TGTGCCAGCAGCGGGGGACTAAGAGAGACCCAGTACTTC CASSGGLRETQYF
- TRBJ1-2 - TRBV20-1 TGCAGTTGGACAAGCCGAACTAACTATGGCTACACCTTC CSWTSRTNYGYTF
- TRBJ1-2 - TRBV4-3 TGCGCCAGCAGCCAAGATGAGAGGGGCGACTATGGCTACACCTTC CASSQDERGDYGYTF
few TRBJ2-7 - TRBV4-1 TGCGCCAGCAGCCAAGCCCGGGCCTCCCTCTCCTACGAGCAGTACTTC CASSQARASLSYEQYF
- TRBJ2-1 - TRBV12-3/TRBV12-4 TGTGCCAGCGGTTTGGGATATTACAATGAGCAGTTCTTC CASGLGYYNEQFF